This T cell receptor beta chain was recorded in a study of T cells after yellow fever vaccination. Study conclusions and caveats: From the bulk population, abundant clonotypes could contaminate and appear within FACS-sorted repertoires.

This clonotype was picked up many times. Its antigen is not identified. TCRdb called the 5' RACE reads again in MiXCR, with one record for every CDR3 protein. The sample has more than 300,000 distinct CDR3 sequences, roughly a tenth seen once; the top ten hold about 3.3%. Germline CDR1 is SGHVS and CDR2 is FNYEAQ. V shed 1 base, J shed 7 bases, and the junction held 7 bases outside the gene matches. The CDR3 sequence is 16 residues long. V usage is TRBV7-6 and J usage is TRBJ2-1, with 10 positions matching TRBD2. The sequence derives from a man between 18 and 29 years old who received the YFV17D yellow fever vaccine. The sample in question was CD4+ T cells sorted from PBMCs, obtained 45 days after the yellow fever booster vaccination. Here the CDR3 DNA reads TGTGCCAGCAGCTTAGGGGCTAGCGGGGGCCATAATGAGCAGTTCTTC. The encoded protein is CASSLGASGGHNEQFF.